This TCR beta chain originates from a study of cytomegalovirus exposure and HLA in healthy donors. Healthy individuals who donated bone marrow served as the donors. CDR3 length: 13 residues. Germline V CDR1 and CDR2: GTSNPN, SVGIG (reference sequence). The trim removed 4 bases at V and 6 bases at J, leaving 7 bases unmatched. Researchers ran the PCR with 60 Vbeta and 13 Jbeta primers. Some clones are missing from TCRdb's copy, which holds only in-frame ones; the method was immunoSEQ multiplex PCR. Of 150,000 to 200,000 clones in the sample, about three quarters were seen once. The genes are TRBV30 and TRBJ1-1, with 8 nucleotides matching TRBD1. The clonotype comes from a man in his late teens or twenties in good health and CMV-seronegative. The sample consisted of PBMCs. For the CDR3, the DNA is TGTGCCTGGAAGAGGACAGGGACCTCTGAAGCTTTCTTT. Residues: CAWKRTGTSEAFF.